The T cell receptor beta chain described here comes from a study of cytomegalovirus exposure and HLA in healthy donors. A word on this clone: Its antigen is not known.

With 60 Vbeta and 13 Jbeta primers, the PCR was carried out. Per the authors' pipeline: Around 11 million shared chains were among the 80 million or so unique TCR beta chains that a later analysis counted. The assay was immunoSEQ multiplex PCR, and TCRdb's table has in-frame clones only and misses some. V and J calls and clone size are those listed in that table; D and trimming were worked out from the DNA. The sample has roughly 130,000 clones, over 70% seen once. The length of the CDR3 is 17 residues. V lost 0 bases to trimming and J lost 5 bases; unmatched junction nucleotides: 8. The germline V gene has CDR1 SGDLS and CDR2 YYNGEE. Notes on the study in general: Researchers reported that a few CMV-associated chains were confirmed in vitro as CMV antigen-specific. The study flagged 150 to 200 TCR beta chains as cytomegalovirus-associated. Some segments of the V type, notably TRBV6-2 and TRBV6-3, were excluded as indistinguishable.

The sequence derives from a woman aged 40 to 50 in good health and CMV-seropositive. The chain couples TRBV9 to TRBJ2-2; 9 positions agree with TRBD2. The specimen was PBMCs. For the CDR3, the DNA is TGTGCCAGCAGCGTAGCTACGGTGCTAGCGGGAACCGGGGAGCTGTTTTTT. It specifies CASSVATVLAGTGELFF.